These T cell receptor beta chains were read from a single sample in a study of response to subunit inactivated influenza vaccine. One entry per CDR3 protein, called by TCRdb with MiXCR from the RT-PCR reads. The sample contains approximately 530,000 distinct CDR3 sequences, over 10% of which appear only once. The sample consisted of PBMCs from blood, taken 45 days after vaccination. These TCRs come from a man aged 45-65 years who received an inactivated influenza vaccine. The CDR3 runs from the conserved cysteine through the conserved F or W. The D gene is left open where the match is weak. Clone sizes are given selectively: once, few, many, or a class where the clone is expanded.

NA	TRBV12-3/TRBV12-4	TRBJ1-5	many	CASSMYRQSNQPQHF	TGTGCCAGCAGTATGTACCGACAGAGCAATCAGCCCCAGCATTTT
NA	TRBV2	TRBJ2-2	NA	CASSGPRGRAHTGELFF	TGTGCCAGCAGTGGGCCCCGTGGAAGGGCTCACACCGGGGAGCTGTTTTTT
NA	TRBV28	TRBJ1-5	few	CASLIHSNQPQHF	TGTGCCAGCCTTATTCATAGCAATCAGCCCCAGCATTTT
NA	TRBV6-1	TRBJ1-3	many	CASSPSWGNRNTIYF	TGTGCCAGCAGCCCTTCCTGGGGCAATAGAAACACCATATATTTT
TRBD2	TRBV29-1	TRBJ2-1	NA	CSVVRLAGSSSYNEQFF	TGCAGCGTCGTCAGACTAGCGGGGTCGAGCTCCTACAATGAGCAGTTCTTC
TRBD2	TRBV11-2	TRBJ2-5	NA	CASSSGATSGQETQYF	TGTGCCAGCAGCTCCGGCGCTACTAGCGGGCAAGAGACCCAGTACTTC
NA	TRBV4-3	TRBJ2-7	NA	CASSQDRGRYEQYF	TGCGCCAGCAGCCAAGATAGGGGGAGGTACGAGCAGTACTTC
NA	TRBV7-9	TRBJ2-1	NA	CASSRGLKNEQFF	TGTGCCAGCAGCAGGGGACTCAAGAATGAGCAGTTCTTC
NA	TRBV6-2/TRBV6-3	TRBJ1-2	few	CASTKGSDGYTF	TGTGCCAGCACCAAAGGCAGCGATGGCTACACCTTC
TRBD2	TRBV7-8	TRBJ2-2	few	CASSLFGLANTGELFF	TGTGCCAGCAGCTTATTCGGACTAGCCAACACCGGGGAGCTGTTTTTT
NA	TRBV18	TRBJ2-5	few	CASSPGDRNQETQYF	TGTGCCAGCTCACCAGGGGACCGAAACCAAGAGACCCAGTACTTC
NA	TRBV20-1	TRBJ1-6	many	CSANTGGAWNSPLHF	TGCAGTGCTAACACGGGGGGCGCGTGGAATTCACCCCTCCACTTT
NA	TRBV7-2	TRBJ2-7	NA	CASSLGPRMEQYF	TGTGCCAGCAGCTTAGGCCCCAGAATGGAGCAGTACTTC
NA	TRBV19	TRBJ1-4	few	CATRQTGPNEKLFF	TGTGCCACCCGGCAGACAGGCCCTAATGAAAAACTGTTTTTT
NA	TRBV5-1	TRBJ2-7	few	CASSQTGSGPYEQYF	TGCGCCAGCAGCCAGACAGGGAGCGGGCCCTACGAGCAGTACTTC
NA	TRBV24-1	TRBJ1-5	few	CATSDPRSNQPQHF	TGTGCCACCAGTGACCCACGCTCCAATCAGCCCCAGCATTTT
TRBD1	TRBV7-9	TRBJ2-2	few	CASSVLYRGSNTGELFF	TGTGCCAGCAGCGTTCTCTACAGGGGTAGTAACACCGGGGAGCTGTTTTTT
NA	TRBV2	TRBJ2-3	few	CASRSQGRSDTQYF	TGTGCCAGCAGATCACAGGGACGATCAGATACGCAGTATTTT
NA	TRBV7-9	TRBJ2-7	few	CASSPLGTLGTYEQYF	TGTGCCAGCAGCCCCCTCGGGACTCTGGGAACCTACGAGCAGTACTTC
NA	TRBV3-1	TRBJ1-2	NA	CASSHENAGSRNGYTF	TGTGCCAGCAGCCATGAAAATGCGGGCAGTCGAAATGGCTACACCTTC
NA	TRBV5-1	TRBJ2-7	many	CASSSSRFRHEQYF	TGCGCCAGCAGCTCCTCTAGATTCCGCCACGAGCAGTACTTC
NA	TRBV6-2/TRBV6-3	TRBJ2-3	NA	CASKRTPSTDTQYF	TGTGCCAGCAAACGGACACCCAGCACAGATACGCAGTATTTT
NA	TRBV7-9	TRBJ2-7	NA	CASSTQGYYEQYF	TGTGCCAGCAGCACCCAGGGGTACTACGAGCAGTACTTC
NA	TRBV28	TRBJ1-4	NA	CASSLGNRGKLFF	TGTGCCAGCAGTTTAGGCAACCGGGGAAAACTGTTTTTT
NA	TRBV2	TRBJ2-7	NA	CARSRVSQYEQYF	TGTGCCAGGTCCAGGGTGTCTCAATACGAGCAGTACTTC
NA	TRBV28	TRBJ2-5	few	CASSLWGRDEETQYF	TGTGCCAGCAGTTTGTGGGGGCGCGACGAAGAGACCCAGTACTTC
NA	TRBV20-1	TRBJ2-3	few	CSARETGRTDTQYF	TGCAGTGCTAGAGAGACAGGGAGGACAGATACGCAGTATTTT
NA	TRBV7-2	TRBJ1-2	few	CASSPTYRDYGYTF	TGTGCCAGCAGCCCCACATATAGGGACTATGGCTACACCTTC